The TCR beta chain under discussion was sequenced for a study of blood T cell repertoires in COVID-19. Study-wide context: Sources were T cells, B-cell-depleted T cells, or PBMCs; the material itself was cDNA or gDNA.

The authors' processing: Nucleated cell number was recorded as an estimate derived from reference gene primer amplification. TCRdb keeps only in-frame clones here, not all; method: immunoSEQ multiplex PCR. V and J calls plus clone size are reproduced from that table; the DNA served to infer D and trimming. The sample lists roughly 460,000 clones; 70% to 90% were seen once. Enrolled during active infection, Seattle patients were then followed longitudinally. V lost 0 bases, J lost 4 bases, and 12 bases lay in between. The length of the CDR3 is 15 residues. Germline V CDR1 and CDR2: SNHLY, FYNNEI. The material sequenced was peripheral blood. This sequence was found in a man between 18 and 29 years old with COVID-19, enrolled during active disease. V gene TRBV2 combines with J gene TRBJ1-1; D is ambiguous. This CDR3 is CASSEAEGERTEAFF. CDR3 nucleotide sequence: TGTGCCAGCAGTGAAGCGGAGGGAGAACGCACTGAAGCTTTCTTT.